This T cell receptor beta chain was sequenced in a study of cytomegalovirus exposure and HLA in healthy donors. Germline V gene sequence: CDR1 SGHRS, CDR2 YFSETQ. J lost 3 bases, V lost 5 bases, and 20 bases had no gene match. This CDR3 has 19 amino acids. In the PCR, 60 Vbeta and 13 Jbeta primers were used. Profiled with immunoSEQ multiplex PCR; TCRdb holds only in-frame clones, not every one. The table lists roughly 120,000 clones, 50% to 70% of them singletons. V and J are TRBV5-1 and TRBJ2-1; TRBD2 agrees at 7 bases. Sequenced: PBMCs. The TCR was taken from a middle-aged woman in good health and CMV-seropositive. For the CDR3, the DNA is TGCGCCAGCAGTGGGGGTTCAGGGCGGGAGCTGTATCTCTACAATGAGCAGTTCTTC. It yields the protein CASSGGSGRELYLYNEQFF. Based on the CDR3 plus reference TRBV5-1 and TRBJ2-1, the full variable domain is KAGVTQTPRYLIKTRGQQVTLSCSPISGHRSVSWYQQTPGQGLQFLFEYFSETQRNKGNFPGRFSGRQFSNSRSEMNVSTLELGDSALYLCASSGGSGRELYLYNEQFFGPGTRLTVL.